This is a list of T cell receptor beta chains from one sample in a study of tumor-infiltrating lymphocytes in localized non-small cell lung cancer. Using immunoSEQ multiplex PCR, the repertoire was profiled, and TCRdb retains in-frame clones only, with some absent. The sample lists about 12,000 clones, 85% to 90% occurring once. Sequences were obtained from lung tumor tissue. These receptors were obtained from a human donor with non-small cell lung cancer. The CDR3 runs from the conserved cysteine through the conserved F or W. Size is omitted from some rows. Given values are once, few, many or a class for expanded clones.

v_call	j_call	clone_size	cdr3_length	cdr3_aa
TRBV2	TRBJ2-2	.	13	CASSVADTGELFF
TRBV6-1	TRBJ2-2	.	16	CASSERQPANTGELFF
TRBV19	TRBJ2-3	few	12	CASGQGADTQYF
TRBV14	TRBJ1-2	.	13	CASSQERHYGYTF
TRBV7-8	TRBJ2-3	.	17	CASSLARDRGKRDTQYF
TRBV5-4	TRBJ2-5	few	14	CASSSSAPQETQYF
TRBV2	TRBJ2-7	.	15	CASSEDRLSSYEQYF
TRBV11-2	TRBJ1-3	.	17	CASRNRDRDTDGNTIYF
TRBV5-4	TRBJ2-2	.	15	CASSWGGRGTGELFF
TRBV30	TRBJ2-6	.	16	CAWTGDIYAGANVLTF
TRBV2	TRBJ2-7	.	12	CASMGGHHEQYF
TRBV10-1	TRBJ2-7	.	15	CASRVPKFGHYEQYF
TRBV7-2	TRBJ2-1	.	13	CASSFLQGNEQFF
TRBV5-1	TRBJ1-3	.	16	CASSLVHRDSGNTIYF
TRBV5-6	TRBJ1-1	.	11	CASSLNTEAFF
TRBV5-1	TRBJ1-4	.	15	CASSLSGTSNEKLFF
TRBV9	TRBJ2-4	.	17	CASSVGASGLAKNIQYF
TRBV10-3	TRBJ2-5	few	16	CAISKLAGVGQETQYF
TRBV4-1	TRBJ2-1	.	15	CASSQGGGSINEQFF
TRBV5-8	TRBJ2-1	.	15	CASSRRESSYNEQFF
TRBV19	TRBJ1-1	.	14	CASSILLMNTEAFF
TRBV2	TRBJ1-5	.	14	CASRLGQDNQPQHF
TRBV7-8	TRBJ2-2	.	16	CASSLYAGSDTGELFF
TRBV25-1	TRBJ1-5	.	16	CASSGSGQGSSQPQHF
TRBV19	TRBJ2-2	once	15	CASRSGQTNTGELFF
TRBV10-3	TRBJ2-1	.	17	CAIRLTSGRFVANEQFF
TRBV28	TRBJ2-7	.	17	CASTPRTLRRGVYEQYF
TRBV5-4	TRBJ2-7	.	16	CASSLAFYGKGDEQYF
TRBV18	TRBJ2-7	.	12	CASSSETYEQYF
TRBV28	TRBJ2-1	.	16	CASSLTSSGRYNEQFF
TRBV11-2	TRBJ2-5	.	17	CASSLQGAVGARETQYF
TRBV5-6	TRBJ1-2	.	13	CASSLIGSGGYTF
TRBV9	TRBJ2-2	.	13	CASSLGGTGELFF
TRBV5-1	TRBJ1-2	.	14	CASSLINADYGYTF
TRBV28	TRBJ2-7	.	13	CASSLGGNYEQYF
TRBV4-1	TRBJ2-2	.	16	CASSLDRSANTGELFF
TRBV15	TRBJ2-7	.	14	CATSTGTGDYEQYF
TRBV7-2	TRBJ1-1	.	13	CASSLSRGGEAFF
TRBV9	TRBJ1-4	.	19	CASSVGGDRGMETNEKLFF
TRBV28	TRBJ1-2	.	17	CASMSGRGLQGSYGYTF
TRBV7-9	TRBJ1-4	.	15	CASSLEGTLHEKLFF
TRBV19	TRBJ2-6	.	18	CASSMQGLSTSGANVLTF
TRBV5-1	TRBJ2-1	.	15	CASSSSGQGTNEQFF
TRBV5-6	TRBJ1-1	.	15	CASSLRDRGGVGAFF
TRBV2	TRBJ1-1	.	14	CASREHGGGTEAFF
TRBV2	TRBJ1-2	.	14	CASNREASIRGYTF
TRBV29-1	TRBJ2-6	.	15	CSVPNGGAGANVLTF